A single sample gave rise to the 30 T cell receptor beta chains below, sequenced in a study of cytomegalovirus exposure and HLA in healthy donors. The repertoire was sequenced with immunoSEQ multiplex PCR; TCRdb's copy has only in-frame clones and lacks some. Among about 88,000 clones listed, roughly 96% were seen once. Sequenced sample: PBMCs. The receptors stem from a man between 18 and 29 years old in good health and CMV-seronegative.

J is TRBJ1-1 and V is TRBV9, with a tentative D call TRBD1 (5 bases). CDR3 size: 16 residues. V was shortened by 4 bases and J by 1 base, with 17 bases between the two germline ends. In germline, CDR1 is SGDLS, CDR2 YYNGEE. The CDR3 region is CASSPRDFRANTEAFF. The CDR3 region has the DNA TGTGCCAGCAGCCCGCGGGACTTTCGCGCGAACACTGAAGCTTTCTTT.

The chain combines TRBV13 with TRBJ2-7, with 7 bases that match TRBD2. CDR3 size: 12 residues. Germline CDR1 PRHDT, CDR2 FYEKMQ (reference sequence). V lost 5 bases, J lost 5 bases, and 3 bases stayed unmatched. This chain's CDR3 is CASSGLDNEQYV. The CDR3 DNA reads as TGTGCCAGCAGCGGACTAGATAACGAGCAGTACGTC.

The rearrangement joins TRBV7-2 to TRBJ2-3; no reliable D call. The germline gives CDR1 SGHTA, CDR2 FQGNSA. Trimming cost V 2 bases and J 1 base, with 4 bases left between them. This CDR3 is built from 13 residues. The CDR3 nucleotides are TGTGCCAGCAGCTTACCTGGCACAGATACGCAGTATTTT. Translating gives CASSLPGTDTQYF. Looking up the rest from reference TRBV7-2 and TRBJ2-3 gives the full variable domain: GAGVSQSPSNKVTEKGKDVELRCDPISGHTALYWYRQSLGQGLEFLIYFQGNSAPDKSGLPSDRFSAERTGGSVSTLTIQRTQQEDSAVYLCASSLPGTDTQYFGPGTRLTVL.

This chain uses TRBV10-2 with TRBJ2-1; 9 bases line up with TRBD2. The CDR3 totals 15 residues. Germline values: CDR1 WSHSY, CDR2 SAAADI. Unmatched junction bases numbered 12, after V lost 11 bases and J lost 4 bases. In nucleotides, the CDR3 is TGCGCCGGTAGTAGCGGGAGAACAGAATACAATGAGCAGTTCTTC. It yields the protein CAGSSGRTEYNEQFF.

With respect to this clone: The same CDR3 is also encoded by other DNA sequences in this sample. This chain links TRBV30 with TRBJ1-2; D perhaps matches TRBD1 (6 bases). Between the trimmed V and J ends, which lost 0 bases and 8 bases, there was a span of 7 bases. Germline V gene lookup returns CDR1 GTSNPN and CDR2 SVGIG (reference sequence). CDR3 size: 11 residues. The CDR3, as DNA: TGTGCCTGGAGTGTAGGGGGAGGCTACACCTTC. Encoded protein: CAWSVGGGYTF.

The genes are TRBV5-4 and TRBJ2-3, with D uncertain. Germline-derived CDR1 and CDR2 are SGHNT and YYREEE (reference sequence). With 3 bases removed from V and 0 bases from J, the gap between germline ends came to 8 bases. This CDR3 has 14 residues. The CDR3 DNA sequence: TGTGCCAGCAGCTCGCTAGGAAGCACAGATACGCAGTATTTT. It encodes CASSSLGSTDTQYF.

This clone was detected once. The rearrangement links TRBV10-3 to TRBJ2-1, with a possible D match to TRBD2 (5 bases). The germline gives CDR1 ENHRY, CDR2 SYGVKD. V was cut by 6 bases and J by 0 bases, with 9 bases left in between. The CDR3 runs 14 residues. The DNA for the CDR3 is TGTGCCATCAGAGAGGGTAGCTCCTACAATGAGCAGTTCTTC. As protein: CAIREGSSYNEQFF.

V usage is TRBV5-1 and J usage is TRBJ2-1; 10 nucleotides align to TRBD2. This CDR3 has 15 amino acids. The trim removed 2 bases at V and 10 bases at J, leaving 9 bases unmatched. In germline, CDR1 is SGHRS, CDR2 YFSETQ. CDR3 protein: CASSFGIAGGGEQFF. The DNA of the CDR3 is TGCGCCAGCAGCTTTGGCATAGCGGGAGGCGGGGAGCAGTTCTTC.

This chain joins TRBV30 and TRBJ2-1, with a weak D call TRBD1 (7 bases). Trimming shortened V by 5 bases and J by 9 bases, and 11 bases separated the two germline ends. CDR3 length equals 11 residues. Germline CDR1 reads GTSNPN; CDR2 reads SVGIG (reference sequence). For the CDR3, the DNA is TGTGCCTGGGCAGGGGGGAGTGAGCAGTTCTTC. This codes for CAWAGGSEQFF.

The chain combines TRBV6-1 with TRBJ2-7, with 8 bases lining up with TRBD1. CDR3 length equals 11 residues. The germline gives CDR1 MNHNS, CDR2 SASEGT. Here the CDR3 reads CHNQGAREQYV. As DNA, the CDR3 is TGCCATAACCAGGGGGCGCGGGAGCAGTACGTC.

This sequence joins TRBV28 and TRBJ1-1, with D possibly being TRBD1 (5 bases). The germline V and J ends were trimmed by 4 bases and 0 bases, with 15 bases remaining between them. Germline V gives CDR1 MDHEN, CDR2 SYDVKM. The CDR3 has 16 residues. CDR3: CASSSPTDRMNTEAFF. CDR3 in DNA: TGTGCCAGCAGTTCGCCCACCGACAGAATGAACACTGAAGCTTTCTTT.

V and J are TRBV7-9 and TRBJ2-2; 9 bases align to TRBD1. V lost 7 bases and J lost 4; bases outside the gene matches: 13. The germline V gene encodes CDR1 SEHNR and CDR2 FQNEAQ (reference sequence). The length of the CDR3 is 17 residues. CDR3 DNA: TGTGCCAGCAACCCTCGGGCGGGACAGGGTGGCACCGGGGAGCTGTTTTTT. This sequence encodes CASNPRAGQGGTGELFF.

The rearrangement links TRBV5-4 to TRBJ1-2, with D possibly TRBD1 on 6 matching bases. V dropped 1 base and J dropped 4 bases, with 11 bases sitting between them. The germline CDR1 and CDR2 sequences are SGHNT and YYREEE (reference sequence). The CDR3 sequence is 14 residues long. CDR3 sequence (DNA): TGTGCCAGCAGCTTGAGCGGACAGCCCTATGGCTACACCTTC. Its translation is CASSLSGQPYGYTF.

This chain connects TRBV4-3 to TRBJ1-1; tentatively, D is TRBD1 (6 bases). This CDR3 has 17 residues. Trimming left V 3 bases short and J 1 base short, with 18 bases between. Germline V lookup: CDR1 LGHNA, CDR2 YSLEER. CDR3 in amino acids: CASSQGASGQENTEAFF. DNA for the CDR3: TGCGCCAGCAGCCAGGGGGCCTCGGGACAAGAGAACACTGAAGCTTTCTTT.

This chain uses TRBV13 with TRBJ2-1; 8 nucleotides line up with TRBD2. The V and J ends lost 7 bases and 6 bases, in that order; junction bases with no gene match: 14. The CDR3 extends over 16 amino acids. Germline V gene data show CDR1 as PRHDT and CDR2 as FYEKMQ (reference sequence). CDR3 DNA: TGTGCCAGCACCCCATTTGGACGGGAGGGATTCAATGAGCAGTTCTTC. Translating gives CASTPFGREGFNEQFF.

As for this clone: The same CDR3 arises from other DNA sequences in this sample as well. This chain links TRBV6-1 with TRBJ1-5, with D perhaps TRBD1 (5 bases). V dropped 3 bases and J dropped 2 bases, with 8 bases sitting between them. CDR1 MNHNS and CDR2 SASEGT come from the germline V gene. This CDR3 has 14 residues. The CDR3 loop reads CASSEAGGNQPQHF. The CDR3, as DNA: TGTGCCAGCAGTGAGGCGGGGGGCAATCAGCCCCAGCATTTT.

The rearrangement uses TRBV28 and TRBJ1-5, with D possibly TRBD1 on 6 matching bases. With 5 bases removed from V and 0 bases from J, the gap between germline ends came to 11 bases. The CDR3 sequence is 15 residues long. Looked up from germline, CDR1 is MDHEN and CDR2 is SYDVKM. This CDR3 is CASSLRQASNQPQHF. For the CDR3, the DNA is TGTGCCAGCAGTCTGAGACAGGCTAGCAATCAGCCCCAGCATTTT.

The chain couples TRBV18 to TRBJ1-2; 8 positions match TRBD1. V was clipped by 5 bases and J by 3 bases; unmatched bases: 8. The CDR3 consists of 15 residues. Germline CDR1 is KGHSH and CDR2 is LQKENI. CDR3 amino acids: CASSSSTGAYYGYTF. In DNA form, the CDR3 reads TGTGCCAGCTCATCCTCGACAGGGGCCTACTATGGCTACACCTTC. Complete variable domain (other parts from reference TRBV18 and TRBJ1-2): NAGVMQNPRHLVRRRGQEARLRCSPMKGHSHVYWYRQLPEEGLKFMVYLQKENIIDESGMPKERFSAEFPKEGPSILRIQQVVRGDSAAYFCASSSSTGAYYGYTFGSGTRLTVV.

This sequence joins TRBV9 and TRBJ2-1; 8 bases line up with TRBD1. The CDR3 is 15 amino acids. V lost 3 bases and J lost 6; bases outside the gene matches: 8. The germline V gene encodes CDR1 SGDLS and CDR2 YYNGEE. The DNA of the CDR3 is TGTGCCAGCAGCGCCCGGGACAGGACCTCCAATGAGCAGTTCTTC. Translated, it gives CASSARDRTSNEQFF.

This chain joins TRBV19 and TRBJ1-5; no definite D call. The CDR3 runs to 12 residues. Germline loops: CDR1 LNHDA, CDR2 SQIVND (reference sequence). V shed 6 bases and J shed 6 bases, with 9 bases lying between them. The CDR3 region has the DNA TGTGCCAGTAGCCTCCTTAGTCAGCCCCAGCATTTT. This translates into CASSLLSQPQHF.

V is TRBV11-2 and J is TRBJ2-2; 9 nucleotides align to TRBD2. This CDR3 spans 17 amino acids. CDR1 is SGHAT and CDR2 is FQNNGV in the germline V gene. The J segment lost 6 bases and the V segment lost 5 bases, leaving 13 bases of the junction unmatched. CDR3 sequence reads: CASSLRGGRAYSGELFF. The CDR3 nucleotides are TGTGCCAGCAGCCTCCGGGGCGGGAGGGCATATTCCGGGGAGCTGTTTTTT.

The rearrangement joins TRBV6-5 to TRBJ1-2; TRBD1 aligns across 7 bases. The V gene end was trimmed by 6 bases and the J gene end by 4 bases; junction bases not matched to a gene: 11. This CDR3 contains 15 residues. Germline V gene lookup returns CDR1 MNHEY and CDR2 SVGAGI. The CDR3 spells CASSLQGKGGYGYTF. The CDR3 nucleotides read TGTGCCAGCAGCCTACAGGGGAAAGGTGGCTATGGCTACACCTTC.

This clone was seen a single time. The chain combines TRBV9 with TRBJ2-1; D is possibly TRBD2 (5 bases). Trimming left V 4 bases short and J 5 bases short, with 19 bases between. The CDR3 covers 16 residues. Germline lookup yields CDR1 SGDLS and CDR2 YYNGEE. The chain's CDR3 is CASSLYGEPFNNEQFF. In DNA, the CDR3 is TGTGCCAGCAGCCTCTATGGGGAGCCGTTCAACAATGAGCAGTTCTTC.

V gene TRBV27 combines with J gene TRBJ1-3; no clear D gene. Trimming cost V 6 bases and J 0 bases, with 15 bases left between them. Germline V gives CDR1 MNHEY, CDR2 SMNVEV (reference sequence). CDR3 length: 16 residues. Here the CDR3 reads CASRTAWEFSGNTIYF. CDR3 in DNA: TGTGCCAGCAGAACGGCTTGGGAGTTCTCTGGAAACACCATATATTTT.

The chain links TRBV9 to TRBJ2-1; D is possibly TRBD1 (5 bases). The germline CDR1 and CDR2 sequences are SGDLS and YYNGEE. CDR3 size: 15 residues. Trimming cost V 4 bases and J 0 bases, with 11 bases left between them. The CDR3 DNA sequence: TGTGCCAGCAGCTCCCAGGGTAGCTCCTACAATGAGCAGTTCTTC. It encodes CASSSQGSSYNEQFF.

The CDR3 DNA is TGTGCCAGCTCACCACCATTGACTAGCGGGCGCTCCTACGAGCAGTACGTC. It encodes CASSPPLTSGRSYEQYV. The chain joins TRBV18 to TRBJ2-7, with 10 bases fitting TRBD2. CDR3 length: 17 residues. Germline V gives CDR1 KGHSH, CDR2 LQKENI. The J segment lost 0 bases and the V segment lost 0 bases, leaving 5 bases of the junction unmatched.

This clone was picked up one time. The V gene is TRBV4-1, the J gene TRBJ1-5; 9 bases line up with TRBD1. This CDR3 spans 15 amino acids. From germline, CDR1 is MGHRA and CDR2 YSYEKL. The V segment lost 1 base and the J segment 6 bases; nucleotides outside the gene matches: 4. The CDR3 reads CASSQVKTGGQPQHF. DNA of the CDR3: TGCGCCAGCAGCCAAGTGAAGACAGGGGGTCAGCCCCAGCATTTT.

CDR3 sequence reads: CASNRGLSDEQFF. The CDR3 nucleotides are TGTGCCAGTAACCGGGGTTTGAGCGATGAGCAGTTCTTC. The chain links TRBV19 to TRBJ2-1, with D possibly being TRBD2 (5 bases). Germline assignment: CDR1 LNHDA and CDR2 SQIVND (reference sequence). The length of the CDR3 is 13 residues. V was clipped by 7 bases and J by 8 bases, with 15 bases between them.

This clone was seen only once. The CDR3 spells CASSFRGERNYGYTF. The CDR3 nucleotides read TGTGCCAGTAGTTTTCGCGGAGAACGTAACTATGGCTACACCTTC. The rearrangement uses TRBV19 and TRBJ1-2; D gene uncertain. V was shortened by 5 bases and J by 1 base, with 14 bases between the two germline ends. The CDR3 loop spans 15 amino acids. CDR1 is LNHDA, CDR2 SQIVND, per germline (reference sequence).

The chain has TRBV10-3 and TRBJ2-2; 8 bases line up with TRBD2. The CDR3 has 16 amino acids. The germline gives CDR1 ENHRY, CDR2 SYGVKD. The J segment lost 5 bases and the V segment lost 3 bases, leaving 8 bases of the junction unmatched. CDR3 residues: CAISDYGSSGTGELFF. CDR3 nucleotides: TGTGCCATCAGTGATTACGGGTCTAGCGGGACCGGGGAGCTGTTTTTT.